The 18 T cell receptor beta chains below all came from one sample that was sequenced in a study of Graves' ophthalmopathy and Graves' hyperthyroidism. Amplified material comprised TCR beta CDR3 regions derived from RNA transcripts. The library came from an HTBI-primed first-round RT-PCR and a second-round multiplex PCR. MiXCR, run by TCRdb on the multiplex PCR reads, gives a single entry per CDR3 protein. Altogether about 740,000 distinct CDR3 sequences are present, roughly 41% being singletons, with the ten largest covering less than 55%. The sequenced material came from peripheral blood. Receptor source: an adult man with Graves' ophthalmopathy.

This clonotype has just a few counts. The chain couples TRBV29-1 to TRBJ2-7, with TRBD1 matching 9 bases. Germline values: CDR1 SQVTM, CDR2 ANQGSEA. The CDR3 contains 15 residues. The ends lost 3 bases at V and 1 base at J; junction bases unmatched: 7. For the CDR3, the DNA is TGCAGCGTTGAGAAACAGGGGGCGGGGTCCTACGAGCAGTACTTC. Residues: CSVEKQGAGSYEQYF.

CDR3 sequence (DNA): TGTGCCATCAGTGAGTCCTCCGGGACAGGGGGATCACCCCTCCACTTT. This sequence encodes CAISESSGTGGSPLHF. The chain has TRBV10-3 and TRBJ1-6, with TRBD1 matching over 11 bases. This CDR3 is built from 16 residues. The V segment lost 0 bases and the J segment 10 bases; nucleotides outside the gene matches: 5. Germline CDR1 reads ENHRY; CDR2 reads SYGVKD.

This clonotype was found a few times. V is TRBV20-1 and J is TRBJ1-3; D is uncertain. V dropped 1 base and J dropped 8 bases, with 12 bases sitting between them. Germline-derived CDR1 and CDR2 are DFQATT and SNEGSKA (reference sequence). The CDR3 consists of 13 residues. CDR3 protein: CSARVPGSDTIYF. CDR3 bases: TGCAGTGCTAGAGTCCCGGGATCGGACACCATATATTTT.

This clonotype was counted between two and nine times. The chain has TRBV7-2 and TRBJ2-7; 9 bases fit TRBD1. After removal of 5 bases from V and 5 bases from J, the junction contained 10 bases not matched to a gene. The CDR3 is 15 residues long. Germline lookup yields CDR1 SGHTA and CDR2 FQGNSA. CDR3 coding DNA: TGTGCCAGCAGCCACCGGGGCCGGGACAGGGACGAGCAGTACTTC. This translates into CASSHRGRDRDEQYF.

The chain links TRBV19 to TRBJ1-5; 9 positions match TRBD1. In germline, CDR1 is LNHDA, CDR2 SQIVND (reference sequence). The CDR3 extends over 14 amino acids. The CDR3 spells CAGPGQGGNQPQHF. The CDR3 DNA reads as TGTGCGGGACCGGGACAGGGCGGCAATCAGCCCCAGCATTTT. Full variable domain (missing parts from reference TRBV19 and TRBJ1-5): DGGITQSPKYLFRKEGQNVTLSCEQNLNHDAMYWYRQDPGQGLRLIYYSQIVNDFQKGDIAEGYSVSREKKESFPLTVTSAQKNPTAFYLCAGPGQGGNQPQHFGDGTRLSIL.

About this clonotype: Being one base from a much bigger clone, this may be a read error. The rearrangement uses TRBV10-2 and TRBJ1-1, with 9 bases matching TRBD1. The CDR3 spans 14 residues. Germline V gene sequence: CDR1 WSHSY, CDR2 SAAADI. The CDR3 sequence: CASSWGDRAAEAFF. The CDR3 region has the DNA TGTGCCAGCAGTTGGGGGGACAGGGCCGCTGAAGCTTTCTTT.

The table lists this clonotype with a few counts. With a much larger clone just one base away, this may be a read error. DNA of the CDR3: TGTGCCAGCCGGGAACTTAATTCACCCCCCCACTTT. This translates into CASRELNSPPHF. The chain links TRBV9 to TRBJ1-6; the D is unclear. Germline lookup yields CDR1 SGDLS and CDR2 YYNGEE. The CDR3 is 12 residues long.

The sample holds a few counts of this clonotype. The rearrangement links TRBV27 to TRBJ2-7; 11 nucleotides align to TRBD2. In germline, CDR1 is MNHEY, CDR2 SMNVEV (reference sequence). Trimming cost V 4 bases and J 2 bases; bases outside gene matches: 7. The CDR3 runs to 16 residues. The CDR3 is CASSSPLAGGPYEQYF. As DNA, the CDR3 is TGTGCCAGCAGTTCCCCGCTAGCGGGGGGACCCTACGAGCAGTACTTC.

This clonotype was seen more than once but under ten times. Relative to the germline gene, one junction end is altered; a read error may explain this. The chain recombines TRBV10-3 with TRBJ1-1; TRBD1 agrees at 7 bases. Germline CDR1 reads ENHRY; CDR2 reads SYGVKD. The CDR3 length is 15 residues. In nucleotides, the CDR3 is TGTGCCAGCAGTCCCGACAGGGCTCAGAACACTGAAGCTTTCTTT. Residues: CASSPDRAQNTEAFF.

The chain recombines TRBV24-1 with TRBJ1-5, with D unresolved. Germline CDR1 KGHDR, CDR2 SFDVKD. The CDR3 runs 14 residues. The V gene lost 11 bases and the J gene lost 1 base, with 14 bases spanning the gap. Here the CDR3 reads CASSYMGSNQPQHF. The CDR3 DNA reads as TGTGCCAGCAGCTATATGGGGAGCAATCAGCCCCAGCATTTT.

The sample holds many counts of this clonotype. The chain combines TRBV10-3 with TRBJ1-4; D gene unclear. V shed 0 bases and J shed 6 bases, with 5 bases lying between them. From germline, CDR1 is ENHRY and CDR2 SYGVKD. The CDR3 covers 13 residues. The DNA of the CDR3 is TGTGCCATCAGTGAGTCGCTTGATGAAAAACTGTTTTTT. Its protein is CAISESLDEKLFF.

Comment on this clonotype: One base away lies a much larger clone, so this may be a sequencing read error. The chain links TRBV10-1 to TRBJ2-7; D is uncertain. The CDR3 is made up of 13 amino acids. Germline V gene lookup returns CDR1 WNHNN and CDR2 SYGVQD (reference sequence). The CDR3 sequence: CASGESASYEQYF. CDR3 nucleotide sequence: TGCGCCAGCGGTGAGTCGGCTTCCTACGAGCAGTACTTC.

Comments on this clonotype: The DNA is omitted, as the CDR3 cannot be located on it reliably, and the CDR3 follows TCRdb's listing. The CDR3 spells CACSARAWGLYGYTF. V usage is TRBV10-2 and J usage is TRBJ1-2; the table's D call, TRBD1, has no DNA check behind it. From germline, CDR1 is WSHSY and CDR2 SAAADI. The CDR3 is made up of 15 amino acids, end residues included.

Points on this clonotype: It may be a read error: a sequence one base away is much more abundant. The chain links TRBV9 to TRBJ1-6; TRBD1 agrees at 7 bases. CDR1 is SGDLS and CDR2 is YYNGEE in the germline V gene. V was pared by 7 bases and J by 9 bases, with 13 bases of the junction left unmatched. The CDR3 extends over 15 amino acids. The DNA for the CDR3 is TGTGCCAGCGGCCCAGAGGGGGACAGAGCTTCACCCCTCCACTTT. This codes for CASGPEGDRASPLHF.

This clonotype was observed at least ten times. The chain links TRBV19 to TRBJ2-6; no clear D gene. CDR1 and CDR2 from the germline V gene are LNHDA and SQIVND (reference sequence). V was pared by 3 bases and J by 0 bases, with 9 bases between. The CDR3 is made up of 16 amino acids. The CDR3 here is CASSILQFSGANVLTF. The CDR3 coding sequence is TGTGCCAGTAGTATTCTACAGTTCTCTGGGGCCAACGTCCTGACTTTC.

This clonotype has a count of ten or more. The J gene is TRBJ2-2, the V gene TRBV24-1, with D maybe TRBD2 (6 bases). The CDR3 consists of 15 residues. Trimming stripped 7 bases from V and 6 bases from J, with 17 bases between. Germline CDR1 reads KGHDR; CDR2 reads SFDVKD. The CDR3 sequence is CATRGTSRPAGELFF. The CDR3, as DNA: TGTGCCACCAGGGGGACTTCCCGACCCGCCGGGGAGCTGTTTTTT.

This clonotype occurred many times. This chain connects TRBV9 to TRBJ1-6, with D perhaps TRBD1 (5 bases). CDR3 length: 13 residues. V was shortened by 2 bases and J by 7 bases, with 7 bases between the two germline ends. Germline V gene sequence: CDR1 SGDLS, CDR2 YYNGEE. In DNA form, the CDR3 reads TGTGCCAGCAGCGTCAGACAGAATTCACCCCTCCACTTT. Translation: CASSVRQNSPLHF. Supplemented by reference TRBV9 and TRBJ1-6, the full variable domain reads DSGVTQTPKHLITATGQRVTLRCSPRSGDLSVYWYQQSLDQGLQFLIQYYNGEERAKGNILERFSAQQFPDLHSELNLSSLELGDSALYFCASSVRQNSPLHFGNGTRLTVT.

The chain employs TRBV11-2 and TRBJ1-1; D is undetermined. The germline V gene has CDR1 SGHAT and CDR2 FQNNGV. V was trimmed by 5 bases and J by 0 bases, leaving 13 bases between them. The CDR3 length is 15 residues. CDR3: CASSHPLTVNTEAFF. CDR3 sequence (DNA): TGTGCCAGCAGCCATCCCTTGACTGTGAACACTGAAGCTTTCTTT.